These T cell receptor beta chains were read from a single sample in a study of blood T cell repertoires in COVID-19. Libraries were prepared by immunoSEQ multiplex PCR; TCRdb keeps only in-frame clonotypes and omits some of them. Here the sample spans about 69,000 clones, nearly 80% being singletons. Sequenced input: peripheral blood. The source is a human donor in a cohort sampled during active COVID-19. CDR3s include the opening cysteine and the closing phenylalanine or tryptophan. Fields, in order: V gene, J gene, clone size, D gene, CDR3 protein, CDR3 DNA. A D gene is named only where the DNA matches it firmly. Size values are once, few and many counts, or a class for expanded clones, and some rows have none.

TRBV11-2,TRBJ2-4,-,-,CASSLEAASEGIQYF,TGTGCCAGCAGCTTAGAGGCGGCGAGTGAGGGCATTCAGTACTTC
TRBV19,TRBJ1-1,-,TRBD1,CASSILQGRTEAFF,TGTGCCAGTAGTATTCTACAGGGGAGGACTGAAGCTTTCTTT
TRBV5-1,TRBJ2-1,once,TRBD2,CASSLNAGVNNEQFF,TGCGCCAGCAGCTTGAACGCGGGGGTGAACAATGAGCAGTTCTTC
TRBV12-3/TRBV12-4,TRBJ2-7,-,-,CASSLEQIYEQYF,TGTGCCAGCAGTTTAGAACAGATTTACGAGCAGTACTTC
TRBV6-5,TRBJ1-5,-,TRBD1,CASRLTGVGNQPQHF,TGTGCCAGCAGACTTACAGGGGTTGGCAATCAGCCCCAGCATTTT
TRBV7-9,TRBJ2-4,-,TRBD1,CASSSGTVQYF,TGTGCCAGCAGCTCCGGGACAGTTCAGTACTTC
TRBV2,TRBJ2-4,-,TRBD1,CASRPGQGSSKAKNIQYF,TGTGCCAGCAGGCCGGGACAGGGGTCCAGTAAGGCCAAAAACATTCAGTACTTC
TRBV28,TRBJ2-1,-,TRBD2,CASSTRVAGDNEQFF,TGTGCCAGCAGTACCCGGGTGGCGGGGGACAATGAGCAGTTCTTC
TRBV2,TRBJ2-5,-,TRBD1,CASRGRTGGYGETQYF,TGTGCCAGCAGGGGCCGGACAGGGGGCTACGGAGAGACCCAGTACTTC
TRBV19,TRBJ1-6,once,-,CASTPGSSYNSPLHF,TGTGCCAGTACCCCGGGGAGCTCCTATAATTCACCCCTCCACTTT
TRBV7-9,TRBJ1-2,-,TRBD1,CASSSLDRDYGYTF,TGTGCCAGCAGCTCATTGGACAGGGACTATGGCTACACCTTC
TRBV3-1/TRBV3-2,TRBJ2-7,few,-,CASSQSLTHEQYF,TGTGCCAGCAGCCAGAGTTTGACTCACGAGCAGTACTTC
TRBV3-1/TRBV3-2,TRBJ2-5,-,-,CASSPGGQFQETQYF,TGTGCCAGCAGCCCGGGCGGACAATTCCAAGAGACCCAGTACTTC
TRBV5-1,TRBJ1-6,-,TRBD1,CASSFTTGVESPLHF,TGCGCCAGCAGCTTTACGACAGGGGTAGAGTCACCCCTCCACTTT
TRBV27,TRBJ2-6,-,-,CASSLAGAGANVLTF,TGTGCCAGCAGTTTGGCAGGGGCCGGGGCCAACGTCCTGACTTTC
TRBV10-2,TRBJ2-7,few,TRBD1,CASSFIPPGQGTYEQYF,TGCGCCAGCAGTTTCATACCGCCGGGACAGGGCACCTACGAGCAGTACTTC
TRBV28,TRBJ1-1,-,TRBD1,CASSLVGQGGTEAFF,TGTGCCAGCAGTTTGGTCGGACAGGGGGGCACTGAAGCTTTCTTT
TRBV6-6,TRBJ1-5,-,-,CASTQVDSQPQHF,TGTGCCAGCACCCAGGTAGACAGTCAGCCCCAGCATTTT
TRBV5-6,TRBJ2-2,-,-,CASSLGQLTGELFF,TGTGCCAGCAGCTTGGGACAGCTCACCGGGGAGCTGTTTTTT
TRBV7-2,TRBJ2-5,once,TRBD2,CASSPSGTMTRETQYF,TGTGCCAGCAGCCCCTCCGGGACTATGACTAGAGAGACCCAGTACTTC
TRBV19,TRBJ2-3,-,TRBD1,CASTWTGSGTDTQYF,TGTGCCAGTACCTGGACAGGGTCGGGAACAGATACGCAGTATTTT
TRBV19,TRBJ1-6,-,-,CASSMRQSAGSPLHF,TGTGCCAGTAGTATGAGACAGTCCGCGGGGAGCCCCCTCCACTTT
TRBV9,TRBJ2-1,-,-,CASSVDQRPYGGNEQFF,TGTGCCAGCAGCGTAGACCAGCGCCCTTATGGTGGCAATGAGCAGTTCTTC
TRBV5-5,TRBJ1-4,-,-,CASSSTGSHNEKLFF,TGTGCCAGCAGCTCGACAGGATCCCACAATGAAAAACTGTTTTTT
TRBV5-1,TRBJ2-5,-,-,CASSLGSLETQYF,TGCGCCAGCAGCTTGGGTAGCCTGGAGACCCAGTACTTC
TRBV19,TRBJ2-5,-,-,CASSAGLSETQYF,TGTGCCAGTAGTGCGGGACTCTCAGAGACCCAGTACTTC
TRBV30,TRBJ2-7,-,TRBD2,CAWTAGGPYEQYF,TGTGCCTGGACGGCGGGGGGGCCATACGAGCAGTACTTC
TRBV6-6,TRBJ2-7,-,-,CASSAQGSSYEQYF,TGTGCCAGCAGTGCACAGGGTTCCAGCTACGAGCAGTACTTC
TRBV6-5,TRBJ2-7,-,TRBD1,CASSQTGGYYEQYF,TGTGCCAGCAGCCAGACAGGGGGCTACTACGAGCAGTACTTC
TRBV5-1,TRBJ1-1,-,TRBD1,CASGQGVATEAFF,TGCGCCAGTGGACAGGGGGTAGCTACTGAAGCTTTCTTT
TRBV3-1/TRBV3-2,TRBJ1-1,-,-,CASSQVGQYEGTEAFF,TGTGCCAGCAGCCAAGTAGGGCAGTATGAGGGCACTGAAGCTTTCTTT
TRBV6-6,TRBJ1-1,-,-,CASRKTSSTEAFF,TGTGCCAGCAGAAAGACAAGTTCCACTGAAGCTTTCTTT
TRBV2,TRBJ1-1,-,-,CASIRLQNTEAFF,TGTGCCAGCATTCGACTCCAGAACACTGAAGCTTTCTTT
TRBV27,TRBJ2-1,once,-,CASSSLLARAYNEQFF,TGTGCCAGCAGCAGTCTCCTAGCGAGAGCCTACAATGAGCAGTTCTTC
TRBV30,TRBJ1-6,-,TRBD1,CALPGQGDSPLHF,TGTGCCTTACCGGGACAGGGGGATTCACCCCTCCACTTT
TRBV30,TRBJ1-2,-,-,CAWSAQAGYGYTF,TGTGCCTGGAGTGCGCAGGCTGGCTATGGCTACACCTTC
TRBV25-1,TRBJ2-5,-,TRBD2,CASGLAGKETQYF,TGTGCCAGCGGTCTAGCGGGGAAAGAGACCCAGTACTTC
TRBV28,TRBJ2-4,-,-,CASSRPGIAKNIQYF,TGTGCCAGCAGTCGACCAGGGATAGCCAAAAACATTCAGTACTTC
TRBV5-5,TRBJ2-1,once,TRBD2,CASSLGLALYNEQFF,TGTGCCAGCAGCTTGGGACTAGCCCTATACAATGAGCAGTTCTTC
TRBV6-5,TRBJ1-3,-,-,CASSWAGGSGNTIYF,TGTGCCAGCAGCTGGGCCGGGGGTTCTGGAAACACCATATATTTT
TRBV7-9,TRBJ2-7,-,TRBD2,CASSLAGGDYEQYF,TGTGCCAGCAGCTTAGCGGGGGGGGACTACGAGCAGTACTTC
TRBV7-9,TRBJ2-3,-,TRBD2,CASSSLIAGETDTQYF,TGTGCCAGCAGCTCCCTCATAGCGGGGGAGACAGATACGCAGTATTTT
TRBV2,TRBJ1-3,-,-,CASSGATGNTIYF,TGTGCCAGCAGTGGCGCTACAGGGAACACCATATATTTT
TRBV6-6,TRBJ2-7,-,-,CASSAPGKAYEQYF,TGTGCCAGCAGCGCCCCCGGGAAAGCCTACGAGCAGTACTTC